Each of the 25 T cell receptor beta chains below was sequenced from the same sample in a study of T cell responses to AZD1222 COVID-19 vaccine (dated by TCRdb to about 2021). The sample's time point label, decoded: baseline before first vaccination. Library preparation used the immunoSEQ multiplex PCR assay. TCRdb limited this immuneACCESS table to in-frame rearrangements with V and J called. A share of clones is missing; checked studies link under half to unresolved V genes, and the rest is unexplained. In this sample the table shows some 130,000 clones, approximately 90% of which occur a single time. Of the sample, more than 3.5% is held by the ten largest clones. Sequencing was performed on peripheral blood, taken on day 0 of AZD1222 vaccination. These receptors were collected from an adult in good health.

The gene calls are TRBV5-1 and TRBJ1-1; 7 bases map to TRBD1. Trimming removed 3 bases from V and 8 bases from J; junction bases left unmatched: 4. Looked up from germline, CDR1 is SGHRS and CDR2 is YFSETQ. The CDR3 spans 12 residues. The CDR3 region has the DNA TGCGCCAGCAGCTCGGACAGGTCGGAAGCTTTCTTT. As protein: CASSSDRSEAFF.

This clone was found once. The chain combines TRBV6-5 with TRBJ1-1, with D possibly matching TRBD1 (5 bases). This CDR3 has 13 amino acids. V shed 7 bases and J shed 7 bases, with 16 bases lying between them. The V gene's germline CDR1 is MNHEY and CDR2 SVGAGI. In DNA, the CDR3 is TGTGCCAGCACCTCGGCTGGGGGGGTTGAAGCTTTCTTT. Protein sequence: CASTSAGGVEAFF.

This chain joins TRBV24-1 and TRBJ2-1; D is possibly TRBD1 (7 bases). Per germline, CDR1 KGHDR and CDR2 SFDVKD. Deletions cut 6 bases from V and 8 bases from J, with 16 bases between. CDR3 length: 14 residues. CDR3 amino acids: CATSRAGGGHEQFF. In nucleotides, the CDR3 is TGTGCCACCAGTCGGGCAGGGGGAGGACATGAGCAGTTCTTC.

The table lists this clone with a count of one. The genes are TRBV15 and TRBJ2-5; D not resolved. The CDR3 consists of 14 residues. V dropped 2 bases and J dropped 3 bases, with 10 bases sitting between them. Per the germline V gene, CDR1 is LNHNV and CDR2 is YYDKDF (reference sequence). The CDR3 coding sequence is TGTGCCACCAGCAGACCTGGTATCGAAGAGACCCAGTACTTC. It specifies CATSRPGIEETQYF.

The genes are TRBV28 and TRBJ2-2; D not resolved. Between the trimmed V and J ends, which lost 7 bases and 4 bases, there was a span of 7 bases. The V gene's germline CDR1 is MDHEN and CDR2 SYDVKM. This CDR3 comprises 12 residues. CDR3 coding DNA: TGTGCCAGCAATTCAGCCACCGGGGAGCTGTTTTTT. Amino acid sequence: CASNSATGELFF.

CDR3 sequence (DNA): TGTGCCAGCAGCCCCATTGAGGGACCCGCTAACTATGGCTACACCTTC. Translation gives CASSPIEGPANYGYTF. The chain combines TRBV11-2 with TRBJ1-2; D possibly corresponds to TRBD1 (5 bases). CDR3 size: 16 residues. V lost 5 bases, J lost 0 bases, and 16 bases lay in between. The germline CDR1 and CDR2 sequences are SGHAT and FQNNGV.

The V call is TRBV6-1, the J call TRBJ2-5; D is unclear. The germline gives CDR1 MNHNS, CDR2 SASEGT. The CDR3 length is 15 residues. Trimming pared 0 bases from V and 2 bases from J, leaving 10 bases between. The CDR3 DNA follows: TGTGCCAGCAGTGAAGCTTTTATGCAGCAAGAGACCCAGTACTTC. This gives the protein CASSEAFMQQETQYF.

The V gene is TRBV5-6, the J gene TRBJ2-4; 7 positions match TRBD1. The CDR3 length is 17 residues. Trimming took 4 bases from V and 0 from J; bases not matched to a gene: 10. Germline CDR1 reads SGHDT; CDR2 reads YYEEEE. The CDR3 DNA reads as TGTGCCAGCAGCCACTCCCGACAGGGCTTAGCCAAAAACATTCAGTACTTC. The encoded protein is CASSHSRQGLAKNIQYF.

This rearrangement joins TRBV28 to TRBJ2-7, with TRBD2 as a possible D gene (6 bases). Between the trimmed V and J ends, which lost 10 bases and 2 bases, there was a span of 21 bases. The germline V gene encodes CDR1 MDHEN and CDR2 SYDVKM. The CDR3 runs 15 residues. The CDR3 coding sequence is TGTGCCACCCACACGTCGGGGGTTCTTCCCTACGAGCAGTACTTC. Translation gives CATHTSGVLPYEQYF.

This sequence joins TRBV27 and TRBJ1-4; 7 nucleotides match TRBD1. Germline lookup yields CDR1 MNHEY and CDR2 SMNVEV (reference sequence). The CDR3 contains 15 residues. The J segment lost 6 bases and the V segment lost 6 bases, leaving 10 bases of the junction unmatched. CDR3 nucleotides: TGTGCCAGCAGCCTCTATTCAGACAGGGATGAAAAACTGTTTTTT. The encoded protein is CASSLYSDRDEKLFF.

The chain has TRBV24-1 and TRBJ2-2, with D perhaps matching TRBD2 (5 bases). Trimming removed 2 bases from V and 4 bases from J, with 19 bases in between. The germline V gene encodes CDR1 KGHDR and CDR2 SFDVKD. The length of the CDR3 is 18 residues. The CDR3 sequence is CATSDSALERAITGELFF. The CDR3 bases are TGTGCCACCAGTGATTCCGCGTTGGAGAGGGCGATCACCGGGGAGCTGTTTTTT.

The CDR3 nucleotides are TGTGCCAGCCGGACTAGCGACTGGGAGACCCAGTACTTC. This sequence encodes CASRTSDWETQYF. The chain combines TRBV19 with TRBJ2-5; 9 bases align to TRBD2. This CDR3 comprises 13 residues. Per germline, CDR1 LNHDA and CDR2 SQIVND (reference sequence). V lost 9 bases and J lost 5; bases outside the gene matches: 7.

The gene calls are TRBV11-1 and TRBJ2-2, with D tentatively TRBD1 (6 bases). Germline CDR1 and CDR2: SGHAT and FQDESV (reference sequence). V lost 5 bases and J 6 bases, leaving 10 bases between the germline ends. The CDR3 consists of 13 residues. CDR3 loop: CASSGQSPGELFF. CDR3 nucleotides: TGTGCCAGCAGCGGACAGTCACCCGGGGAGCTGTTTTTT.

CDR3 DNA sequence: TGCGCCAGCAGCCAAGATTCTAGTCGCGGCTACACCTTC. Translated: CASSQDSSRGYTF. The chain joins TRBV4-1 to TRBJ1-2; D remains unclear. There are 13 residues in the CDR3. Trimming took off 0 bases at V and 8 bases at J, with 10 bases between the two ends. Germline values: CDR1 MGHRA, CDR2 YSYEKL.

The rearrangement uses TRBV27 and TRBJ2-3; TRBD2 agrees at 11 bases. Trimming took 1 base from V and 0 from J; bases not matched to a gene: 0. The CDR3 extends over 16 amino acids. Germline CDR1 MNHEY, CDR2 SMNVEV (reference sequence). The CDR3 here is CASSLWTSGSTDTQYF. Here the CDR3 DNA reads TGTGCCAGCAGTTTATGGACTAGCGGGAGCACAGATACGCAGTATTTT.

CDR3 region: CASSLAPAVTYNEQFF. The CDR3 DNA reads as TGTGCCAGCAGCTTAGCGCCAGCGGTGACCTACAATGAGCAGTTCTTC. This chain uses TRBV7-8 with TRBJ2-1, with a tentative D call TRBD2 (5 bases). The V and J ends lost 0 bases and 2 bases respectively, with 11 bases between them. Looked up from germline, CDR1 is SGHVS and CDR2 is FQNEAQ. The CDR3 totals 16 residues.

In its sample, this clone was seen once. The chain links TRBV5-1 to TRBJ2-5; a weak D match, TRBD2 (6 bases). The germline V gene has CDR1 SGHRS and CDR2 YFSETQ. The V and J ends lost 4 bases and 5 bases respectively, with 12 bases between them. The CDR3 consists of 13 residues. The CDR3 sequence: CASSPGRGETQYF. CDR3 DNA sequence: TGCGCCAGCAGCCCCGGACGGGGGGAGACCCAGTACTTC.

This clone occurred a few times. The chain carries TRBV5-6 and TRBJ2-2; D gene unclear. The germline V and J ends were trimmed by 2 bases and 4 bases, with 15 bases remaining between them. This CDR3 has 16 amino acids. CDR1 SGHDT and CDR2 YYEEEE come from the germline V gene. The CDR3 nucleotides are TGTGCCAGCAGCTTCTTCGGTCTGCGTACCACCGGGGAGCTGTTTTTT. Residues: CASSFFGLRTTGELFF.

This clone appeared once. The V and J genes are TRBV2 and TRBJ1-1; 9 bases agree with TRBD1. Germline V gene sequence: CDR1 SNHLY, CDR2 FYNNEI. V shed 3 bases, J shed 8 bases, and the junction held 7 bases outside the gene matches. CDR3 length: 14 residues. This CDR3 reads CASSEGQGRIEAFF. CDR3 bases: TGTGCCAGCAGTGAGGGACAGGGCCGTATAGAAGCTTTCTTT.

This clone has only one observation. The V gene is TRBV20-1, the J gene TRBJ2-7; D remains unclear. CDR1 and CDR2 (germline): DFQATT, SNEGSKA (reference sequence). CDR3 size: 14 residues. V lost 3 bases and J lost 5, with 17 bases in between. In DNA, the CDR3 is TGCAGTGCTAGTGGGCCAGCCCTTCTGGACGAGCAGTACTTC. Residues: CSASGPALLDEQYF.

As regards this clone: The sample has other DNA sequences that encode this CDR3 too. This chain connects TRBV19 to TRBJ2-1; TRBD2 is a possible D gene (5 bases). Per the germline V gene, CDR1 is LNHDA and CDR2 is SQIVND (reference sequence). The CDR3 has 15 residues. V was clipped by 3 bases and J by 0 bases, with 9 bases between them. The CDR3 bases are TGTGCCAGTAGTATGCCGGGAAGCTCCTACAATGAGCAGTTCTTC. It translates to CASSMPGSSYNEQFF.

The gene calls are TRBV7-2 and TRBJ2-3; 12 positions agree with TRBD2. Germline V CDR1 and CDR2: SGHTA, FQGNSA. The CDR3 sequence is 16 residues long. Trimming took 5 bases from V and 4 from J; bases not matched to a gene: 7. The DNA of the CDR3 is TGTGCCAGCAGCGTGCTAGCGGGAGGGCCCCCAGATACGCAGTATTTT. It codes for CASSVLAGGPPDTQYF.

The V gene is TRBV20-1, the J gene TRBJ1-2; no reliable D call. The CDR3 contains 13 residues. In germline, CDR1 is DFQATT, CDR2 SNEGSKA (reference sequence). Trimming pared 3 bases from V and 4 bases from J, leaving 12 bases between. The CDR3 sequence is CSASDQSPYGYTF. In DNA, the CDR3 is TGCAGTGCTAGTGACCAGAGTCCCTATGGCTACACCTTC.

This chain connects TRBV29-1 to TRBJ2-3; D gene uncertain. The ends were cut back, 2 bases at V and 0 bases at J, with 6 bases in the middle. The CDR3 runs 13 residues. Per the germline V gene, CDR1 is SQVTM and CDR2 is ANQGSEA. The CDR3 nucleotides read TGCAGCGTTGAACCTCCTAGCACAGATACGCAGTATTTT. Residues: CSVEPPSTDTQYF.

In DNA form, the CDR3 reads TGTGCCACCAGTGATCAAGGGGGCAATCAGCCCCAGCATTTT. Amino acid sequence: CATSDQGGNQPQHF. V usage is TRBV24-1 and J usage is TRBJ1-5; the D gene is possibly TRBD1 (5 bases). Germline V gene sequence: CDR1 KGHDR, CDR2 SFDVKD. The germline V and J ends were trimmed by 3 bases and 2 bases, with 7 bases remaining between them. The CDR3 spans 14 residues.